Here is one TCR beta chain with its context. V was pared by 0 bases and J by 6 bases, with 14 bases between. The CDR3 sequence is 15 residues long. Germline CDR1 LGHNA, CDR2 YSLEER. This sample is drawn from a study of blood T cell repertoires in COVID-19. About the study: Both acute and convalescent COVID-19 samples were obtained from the United States, Italy and Spain.

In the original processing: For nucleated cells, counts were estimated from reference gene primer amplification. The data were produced by immunoSEQ multiplex PCR, yet TCRdb's version contains in-frame clones alone and is incomplete. The V and J calls and clone size come from that table; D and trimming were worked out from the DNA. The sample includes fewer than 250,000 clones, 84% of them seen just once. Sequencing was carried out using peripheral blood. The chain combines TRBV4-3 with TRBJ1-2; D possibly corresponds to TRBD1 (6 bases). The origin of this receptor is a man aged 25 to 40 with active or convalescent COVID-19. CDR3 nucleotide sequence: TGCGCCAGCAGCCAAGAACGGCAGGGGACCCATGGCTACACCTTC. This codes for CASSQERQGTHGYTF.